This TCR beta chain was sequenced during a study of T-cell reconstitution after alpha-beta-depleted transplantation in children. This clonotype was counted ten times or more. The library targeted TCRbeta and was prepared with unique molecular identifiers. TCRdb reanalysed the PCR reads using MiXCR and keeps one entry per CDR3 protein. The sample has approximately 640,000 distinct CDR3 sequences, 16% seen once. Germline lookup yields CDR1 SQVTM and CDR2 ANQGSEA. The CDR3 has 13 residues. The germline V and J ends were trimmed by 4 bases and 1 base, with 10 bases remaining between them. The TCR sequence derives from a human donor who donated a stem cell graft to a child with acute myeloid leukemia. The source material was PBMCs from the stem cell graft donor, sampled from the stem cell graft. The rearrangement uses TRBV29-1 and TRBJ1-1; D not resolved. The CDR3 nucleotides read TGCAGCGTTGGGATCCAGGCGAACACTGAAGCTTTCTTT. Translating it yields CSVGIQANTEAFF.